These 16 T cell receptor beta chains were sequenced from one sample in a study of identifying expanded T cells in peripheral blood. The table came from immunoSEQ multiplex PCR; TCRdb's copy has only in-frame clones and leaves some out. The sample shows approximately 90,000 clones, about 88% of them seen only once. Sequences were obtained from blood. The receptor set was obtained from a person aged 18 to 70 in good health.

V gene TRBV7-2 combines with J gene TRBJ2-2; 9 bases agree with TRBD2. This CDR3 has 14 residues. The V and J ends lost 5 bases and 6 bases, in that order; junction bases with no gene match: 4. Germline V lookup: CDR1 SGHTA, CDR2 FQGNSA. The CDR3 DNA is TGTGCCAGCAGCCCGGGACTAGCAGCCGGGGAGCTGTTTTTT. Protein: CASSPGLAAGELFF.

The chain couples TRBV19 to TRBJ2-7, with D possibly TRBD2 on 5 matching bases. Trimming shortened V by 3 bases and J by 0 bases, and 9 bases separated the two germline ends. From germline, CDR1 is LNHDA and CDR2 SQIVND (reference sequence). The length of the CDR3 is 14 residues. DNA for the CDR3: TGTGCCAGTAGTATCTCGGGGAGCTCCTACGAGCAGTACTTC. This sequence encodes CASSISGSSYEQYF. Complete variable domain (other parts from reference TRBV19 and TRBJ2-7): DGGITQSPKYLFRKEGQNVTLSCEQNLNHDAMYWYRQDPGQGLRLIYYSQIVNDFQKGDIAEGYSVSREKKESFPLTVTSAQKNPTAFYLCASSISGSSYEQYFGPGTRLTVT.

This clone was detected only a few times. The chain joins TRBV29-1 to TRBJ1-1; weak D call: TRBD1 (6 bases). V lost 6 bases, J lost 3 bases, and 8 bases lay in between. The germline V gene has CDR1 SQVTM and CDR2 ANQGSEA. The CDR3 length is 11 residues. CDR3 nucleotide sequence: TGCAGCGTGAAGGGGGACACTGAAGCTTTCTTT. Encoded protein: CSVKGDTEAFF.

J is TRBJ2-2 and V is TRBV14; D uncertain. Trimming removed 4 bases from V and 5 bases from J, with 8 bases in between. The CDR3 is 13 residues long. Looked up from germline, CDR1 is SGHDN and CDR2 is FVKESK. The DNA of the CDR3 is TGTGCCAGCAGCCTCCAAACTACCGGGGAGCTGTTTTTT. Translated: CASSLQTTGELFF.

CDR3 sequence (DNA): TGTGCCAGCAGCGTAGAAAAGGACCCAGGGACTGGCTACACCTTC. This encodes CASSVEKDPGTGYTF. The chain is built from TRBV9 and TRBJ1-2, with D perhaps matching TRBD1 (5 bases). CDR3 length: 15 residues. V was cut by 0 bases and J by 7 bases, with 16 bases left in between. Germline CDR1 reads SGDLS; CDR2 reads YYNGEE.

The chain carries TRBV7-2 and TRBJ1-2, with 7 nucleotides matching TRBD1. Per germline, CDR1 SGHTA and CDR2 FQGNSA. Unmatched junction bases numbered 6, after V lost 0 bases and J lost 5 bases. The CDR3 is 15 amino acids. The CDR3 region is CASSLATDRIYGYTF. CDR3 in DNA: TGTGCCAGCAGCTTAGCTACGGACAGGATTTATGGCTACACCTTC. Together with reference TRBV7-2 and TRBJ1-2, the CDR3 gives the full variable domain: GAGVSQSPSNKVTEKGKDVELRCDPISGHTALYWYRQSLGQGLEFLIYFQGNSAPDKSGLPSDRFSAERTGGSVSTLTIQRTQQEDSAVYLCASSLATDRIYGYTFGSGTRLTVV.

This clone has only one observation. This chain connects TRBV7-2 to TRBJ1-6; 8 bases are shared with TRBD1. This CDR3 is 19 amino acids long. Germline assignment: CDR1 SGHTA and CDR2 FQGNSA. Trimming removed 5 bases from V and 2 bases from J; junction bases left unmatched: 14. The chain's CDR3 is CASSPRGGDRTTYNSPLHF. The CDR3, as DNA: TGTGCCAGCAGCCCTAGGGGAGGGGACAGGACCACCTATAATTCACCCCTCCACTTT.

CDR3 nucleotides: TGCGCCAGCAGACCCGGGCGAGACTATGGCTACACCTTC. Amino acids: CASRPGRDYGYTF. The rearrangement uses TRBV10-2 and TRBJ1-2; no firm D call. Germline assignment: CDR1 WSHSY and CDR2 SAAADI. The V and J ends lost 6 bases and 3 bases respectively, with 11 bases between them. This CDR3 has 13 amino acids.

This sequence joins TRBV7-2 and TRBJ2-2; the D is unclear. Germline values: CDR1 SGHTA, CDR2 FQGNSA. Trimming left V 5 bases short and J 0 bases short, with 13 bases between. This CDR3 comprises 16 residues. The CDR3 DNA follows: TGTGCCAGCAGCCAGGAGACTGGAGCGAACACCGGGGAGCTGTTTTTT. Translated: CASSQETGANTGELFF.

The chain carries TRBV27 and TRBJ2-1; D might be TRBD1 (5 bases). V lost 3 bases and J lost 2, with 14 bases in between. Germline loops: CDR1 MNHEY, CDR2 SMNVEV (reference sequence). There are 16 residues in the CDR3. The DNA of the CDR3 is TGTGCCAGCAGTTTGGGGCACGGGTCTCCCTACAATGAGCAGTTCTTC. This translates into CASSLGHGSPYNEQFF.

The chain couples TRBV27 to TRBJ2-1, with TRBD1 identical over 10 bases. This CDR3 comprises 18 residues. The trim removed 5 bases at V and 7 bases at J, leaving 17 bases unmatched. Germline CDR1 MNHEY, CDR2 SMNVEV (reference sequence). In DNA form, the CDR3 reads TGTGCCAGCAGTCCCTCCCTCCGACAGGGGGCGGTGTTGAATGAGCAGTTCTTC. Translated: CASSPSLRQGAVLNEQFF.

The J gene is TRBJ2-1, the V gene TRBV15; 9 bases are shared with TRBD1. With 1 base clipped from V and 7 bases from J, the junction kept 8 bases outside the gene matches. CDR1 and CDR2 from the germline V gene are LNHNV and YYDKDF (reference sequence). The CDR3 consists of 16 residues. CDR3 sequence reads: CATSRGQGQGMNEQFF. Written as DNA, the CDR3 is TGTGCCACCAGCAGAGGTCAGGGACAGGGAATGAATGAGCAGTTCTTC.

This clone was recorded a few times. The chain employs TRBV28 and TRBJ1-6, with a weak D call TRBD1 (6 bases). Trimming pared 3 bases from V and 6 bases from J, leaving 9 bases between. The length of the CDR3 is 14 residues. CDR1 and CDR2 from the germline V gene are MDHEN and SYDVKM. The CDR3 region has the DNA TGTGCCAGCAGTTTTGGGGGGCTTAATTCACCCCTCCACTTT. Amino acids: CASSFGGLNSPLHF.

The CDR3 protein is CASSSHTVQNTEAFF. The DNA for the CDR3 is TGTGCCAGCAGCTCGCATACGGTCCAGAACACTGAAGCTTTCTTT. V usage is TRBV7-8 and J usage is TRBJ1-1; D is unresolved. CDR1 is SGHVS and CDR2 is FQNEAQ in the germline V gene. This CDR3 has 15 residues. V gave up 4 bases and J gave up 1 base, with 13 bases separating them.

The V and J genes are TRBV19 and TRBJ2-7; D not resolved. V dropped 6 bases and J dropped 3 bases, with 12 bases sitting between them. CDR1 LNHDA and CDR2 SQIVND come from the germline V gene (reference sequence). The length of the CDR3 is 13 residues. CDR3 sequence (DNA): TGTGCCAGTAGAACTGGGCAGGACTACGAGCAGTACTTC. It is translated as CASRTGQDYEQYF.

CDR3 residues: CASSLSQDSPLHF. CDR3 nucleotides: TGTGCCAGCAGCTTAAGCCAGGATTCACCCCTCCACTTT. V is TRBV7-9 and J is TRBJ1-6; D is unresolved. The CDR3 consists of 13 residues. With 2 bases removed from V and 8 bases from J, the gap between germline ends came to 7 bases. Germline loops: CDR1 SEHNR, CDR2 FQNEAQ (reference sequence).